This entry features one T cell receptor (beta chain) sequence. What it binds is not known. This specimen comes from a study of shared clonotypes between healthy human individuals. Study results and caveats: On the whole, naive subsets had larger estimated richness than memory subsets had. Generation probability values for non-shared clonotypes were lower than those for clonotypes shared by all four donors. Several donors shared about 4.8% of their naive CD4 clonotypes.

Researchers divided each subset's genomic DNA evenly across several immunoSEQ plates. The table came from immunoSEQ multiplex PCR; TCRdb's copy has only in-frame clones and leaves some out. The top ten hold roughly 36% of the sample, which has approximately 710,000 clones, roughly 88% seen once. Looked up from germline, CDR1 is MNHEY and CDR2 is SMNVEV (reference sequence). V was trimmed by 4 bases and J by 8 bases, leaving 12 bases between them. The CDR3 is 12 amino acids. The origin of this receptor is a man between 18 and 35 years old in good health. Some clones in this sample may be carry-over from other donors' samples. The rearrangement joins TRBV27 to TRBJ2-7; no definite D call. Sequencing used memory CD8+ T cells from PBMCs. The subset: CD45RO+ cells pooled with CCR7-negative TemRA cells. In nucleotides, the CDR3 is TGTGCCAGCAGTTCCGACTCCTTCCAGCAGTACTTC. Protein: CASSSDSFQQYF.